These 13 T cell receptor beta chains were sequenced from one sample in a study of blood T cell repertoires in COVID-19. The repertoire was sequenced with immunoSEQ multiplex PCR; TCRdb's copy has only in-frame clones and lacks some. Here the sample spans 70,000 to 95,000 clones, around 85% being singletons. The sequenced material came from peripheral blood. Receptor source: a woman between 70 and 85 years old with active or convalescent COVID-19.

The rearrangement links TRBV2 to TRBJ1-2, with 7 bases lining up with TRBD1. J lost 4 bases, V lost 7 bases, and 6 bases had no gene match. The CDR3 spans 13 residues. The V gene's germline CDR1 is SNHLY and CDR2 FYNNEI. DNA for the CDR3: TGTGCCAGCATTCAGGCAGGGGGCTATGGCTACACCTTC. Translation gives CASIQAGGYGYTF.

The chain couples TRBV29-1 to TRBJ2-7, with 10 nucleotides matching TRBD1. The CDR3 sequence is 12 residues long. With V trimmed by 4 bases and J by 3 bases, 0 bases remained unmatched. Germline CDR1 is SQVTM and CDR2 is ANQGSEA. The DNA for the CDR3 is TGCAGCGTTGGGACAGGGGGCTACGAGCAGTACTTC. Amino acids: CSVGTGGYEQYF.

The V call is TRBV10-3, the J call TRBJ1-1; D not resolved. CDR3 length: 13 amino acids. Germline CDR1 reads ENHRY; CDR2 reads SYGVKD. V was shortened by 6 bases and J by 2 bases, with 10 bases between the two germline ends. The CDR3 DNA reads as TGTGCCATCAGAGCCGGGATTAACACTGAAGCTTTCTTT. Amino acid sequence: CAIRAGINTEAFF.

The chain joins TRBV27 to TRBJ1-2, with D possibly TRBD1 on 5 matching bases. V was shortened by 3 bases and J by 4 bases, with 9 bases between the two germline ends. The CDR3 extends over 13 amino acids. The germline gives CDR1 MNHEY, CDR2 SMNVEV (reference sequence). CDR3: CASSFQGVYGYTF. CDR3 DNA sequence: TGTGCCAGCAGTTTCCAAGGGGTCTATGGCTACACCTTC.

A note on this clone: This CDR3 is also generated by other DNA sequences in the sample. This sequence joins TRBV18 and TRBJ2-7, with 8 bases lining up with TRBD1. Looked up from germline, CDR1 is KGHSH and CDR2 is LQKENI. The CDR3 consists of 14 residues. J was trimmed by 3 bases and V by 3 bases; bases with no gene match: 4. The CDR3 protein is CASSPGTGDYEQYF. For the CDR3, the DNA is TGTGCCAGCTCACCGGGGACAGGAGACTACGAGCAGTACTTC.

The V gene is TRBV14, the J gene TRBJ1-2; 7 bases are shared with TRBD1. CDR1 SGHDN and CDR2 FVKESK come from the germline V gene. The CDR3 has 15 amino acids. V lost 4 bases to trimming and J lost 7 bases; unmatched junction nucleotides: 12. CDR3 residues: CASSPFTGVRGGYTF. The DNA of the CDR3 is TGTGCCAGCAGCCCGTTTACAGGGGTTCGTGGTGGCTACACCTTC.

This clone turned up a few times. This chain joins TRBV27 and TRBJ2-1; perhaps TRBD2 as D (6 bases). CDR1 is MNHEY, CDR2 SMNVEV, per germline (reference sequence). This CDR3 contains 15 residues. Trimming removed 3 bases from V and 6 bases from J, with 15 bases in between. CDR3 coding DNA: TGTGCCAGCAGTTTTTACGGGGGTTCAACCAATGAGCAGTTCTTC. Protein product: CASSFYGGSTNEQFF.

This chain connects TRBV2 to TRBJ2-3, with 9 bases identical to TRBD1. This CDR3 region has 15 residues. J lost 5 bases, V lost 7 bases, and 10 bases had no gene match. CDR1 SNHLY and CDR2 FYNNEI come from the germline V gene. The CDR3 sequence: CASTDRGTRGDTQYF. The CDR3 DNA reads as TGTGCCAGCACTGACAGGGGGACCCGCGGAGATACGCAGTATTTT.

The chain links TRBV24-1 to TRBJ2-3, with TRBD1 matching 8 bases. From germline, CDR1 is KGHDR and CDR2 SFDVKD. CDR3 length equals 13 residues. The ends lost 8 bases at V and 4 bases at J; junction bases unmatched: 4. Here the CDR3 DNA reads TGTGCCACCAAAAAACAGGGGGCAGATACGCAGTATTTT. Translating gives CATKKQGADTQYF.

The rearrangement links TRBV6-6 to TRBJ1-4; TRBD1 agrees at 7 bases. Germline lookup yields CDR1 MNHNY and CDR2 SVGAGI (reference sequence). Germline trimming cut 2 bases from V and 5 bases from J; bases unmatched to any gene: 5. The CDR3 has 15 residues. The CDR3: CASSYARGLNEKLFF. CDR3 sequence (DNA): TGTGCCAGCAGTTACGCGAGGGGGCTGAATGAAAAACTGTTTTTT.

The chain couples TRBV27 to TRBJ1-6; 7 nucleotides line up with TRBD1. Germline CDR1 reads MNHEY; CDR2 reads SMNVEV (reference sequence). CDR3 length equals 19 residues. V shed 3 bases and J 4 bases; nucleotides not matched to a gene: 15. CDR3 bases: TGTGCCAGCAGTTTGTTGGGACAGCCTTGGGGCATTTATAATTCACCCCTCCACTTT. It translates to CASSLLGQPWGIYNSPLHF.

The chain uses TRBV6-5 and TRBJ2-7; TRBD1 agrees at 9 bases. The trim removed 7 bases at V and 7 bases at J, leaving 8 bases unmatched. Germline V gives CDR1 MNHEY, CDR2 SVGAGI. The CDR3 length is 13 residues. As DNA, the CDR3 is TGTGCCAGCACCTGGGACAGGGATGGGGAGCAGTACTTC. The encoded protein is CASTWDRDGEQYF.

The chain employs TRBV6-5 and TRBJ2-1; 8 bases are a match to TRBD2. J gave up 4 bases and V 8 bases, and 4 bases lay outside the gene matches. CDR3 length: 13 residues. The germline V gene has CDR1 MNHEY and CDR2 SVGAGI. The CDR3 DNA follows: TGTGCCAGCTACGCTAGCGGGTACAATGAGCAGTTCTTC. Translated, it gives CASYASGYNEQFF.